Below, 32 T cell receptor beta chains from the same sample are listed, as sequenced in a study of cytomegalovirus exposure and HLA in healthy donors. The PCR was carried out with 60 Vbeta primers and 13 Jbeta primers. The data were produced by immunoSEQ multiplex PCR, yet TCRdb's version contains in-frame clones alone and is incomplete. The sample is made up of more than 100,000 clones, and the top ten hold about 3% of it. Sequencing was carried out using PBMCs. These TCRs come from a man aged 40-49 years in good health and CMV-seronegative.

V usage is TRBV7-2 and J usage is TRBJ2-7, with 8 bases that match TRBD1. From germline, CDR1 is SGHTA and CDR2 FQGNSA. The CDR3 loop spans 13 amino acids. Trimming took 2 bases from V and 5 from J; bases not matched to a gene: 2. The CDR3 is CASSLNRGDEQYF. The CDR3 region has the DNA TGTGCCAGCAGCTTAAACAGGGGGGACGAGCAGTACTTC.

The chain couples TRBV6-1 to TRBJ2-7, with D maybe TRBD1 (5 bases). This CDR3 has 15 amino acids. Trimming removed 2 bases at V and 3 bases at J, with 14 bases between. Germline-derived CDR1 and CDR2 are MNHNS and SASEGT. As DNA, the CDR3 is TGTGCCAGCAGTGAAAGGGCAGGGTGGGTCTACGAGCAGTACTTC. Its translation: CASSERAGWVYEQYF.

V is TRBV10-1 and J is TRBJ2-7; 7 bases fit TRBD2. CDR1 is WNHNN, CDR2 SYGVQD, per germline (reference sequence). V gave up 9 bases and J gave up 2 bases; unmatched junction bases: 25. CDR3 length: 19 residues. The DNA of the CDR3 is TGCGCCAGGGGGAATGGGGGGGACCTTATCGAGGGCCTACCCTACGAGCAGTACTTC. Amino acids: CARGNGGDLIEGLPYEQYF.

The V gene is TRBV4-1, the J gene TRBJ2-7; 9 nucleotides match TRBD2. The V gene's germline CDR1 is MGHRA and CDR2 YSYEKL. The CDR3 is made up of 15 amino acids. The junction had 2 bases not matched to a gene; V was cut back by 0 bases and J by 2 bases. The CDR3 reads CASSQEAGGTYEQYF. Written as DNA, the CDR3 is TGCGCCAGCAGCCAAGAAGCGGGGGGCACCTACGAGCAGTACTTC.

V and J are TRBV25-1 and TRBJ2-1; 7 nucleotides line up with TRBD2. The CDR3 covers 14 residues. CDR1 and CDR2 (germline): MGHDK, SYGVNS. The V and J ends lost 6 bases and 2 bases, in that order; junction bases with no gene match: 4. The DNA for the CDR3 is TGTGCCAGCAGCGAAGGACTAGCCTACAATGAGCAGTTCTTC. It codes for CASSEGLAYNEQFF.

This rearrangement joins TRBV10-3 to TRBJ1-2; 8 nucleotides match TRBD1. CDR1 is ENHRY and CDR2 is SYGVKD in the germline V gene. The ends lost 2 bases at V and 7 bases at J; junction bases unmatched: 9. The CDR3 loop spans 15 amino acids. The CDR3 DNA follows: TGTGCCATCAGTGAGGGACAGGGAGGAGGAGGTGGCTACACCTTC. It specifies CAISEGQGGGGGYTF.

The chain has TRBV18 and TRBJ1-2; 11 positions agree with TRBD1. Trimming took 4 bases from V and 3 from J; bases not matched to a gene: 10. CDR1 and CDR2 (germline): KGHSH, LQKENI. This CDR3 contains 17 residues. DNA for the CDR3: TGTGCCAGCTCACTTTTGGACAGGGGGCTCAATCACTATGGCTACACCTTC. Translating gives CASSLLDRGLNHYGYTF.

The rearrangement links TRBV2 to TRBJ2-2; 7 nucleotides align to TRBD2. The CDR3 consists of 16 residues. Germline V gene lookup returns CDR1 SNHLY and CDR2 FYNNEI. The ends lost 2 bases at V and 3 bases at J; junction bases unmatched: 6. The CDR3 nucleotides read TGTGCCAGCAGTGAAACTGCTAGCGGATACACCGGGGAGCTGTTTTTT. It codes for CASSETASGYTGELFF.

Details on this clone: One junction end disagrees with the germline gene, perhaps due to a read error. The chain carries TRBV5-6 and TRBJ2-1; TRBD1 matches at 8 bases. The germline gives CDR1 SGHDT, CDR2 YYEEEE. CDR3 size: 15 residues. The CDR3: CASSLDLDRDREQLF. The CDR3 DNA is TGTGCCAGCAGCTTGGATTTGGACAGGGATCGAGAGCAGCTCTTC.

This chain connects TRBV9 to TRBJ1-5, with D possibly matching TRBD1 (6 bases). The CDR3 has 15 amino acids. Per the germline V gene, CDR1 is SGDLS and CDR2 is YYNGEE. Trimming removed 4 bases at V and 4 bases at J, with 15 bases between. In nucleotides, the CDR3 is TGTGCCAGCAGCCCACAAGGACAGTTAAATCAGCCCCAGCATTTT. This translates into CASSPQGQLNQPQHF.

J is TRBJ2-7 and V is TRBV7-6; TRBD1 aligns across 10 bases. The CDR3 contains 15 residues. Unmatched junction bases numbered 8, after V lost 3 bases and J lost 6 bases. The V gene's germline CDR1 is SGHVS and CDR2 FNYEAQ. As DNA, the CDR3 is TGTGCCAGCAGCTTCCCGGGACAGGGGTTCCCCGAGCAGTACTTC. It yields the protein CASSFPGQGFPEQYF.

V is TRBV10-1 and J is TRBJ2-7; the D gene is possibly TRBD1 (7 bases). V lost 4 bases and J 1 base, leaving 14 bases between the germline ends. Germline V CDR1 and CDR2: WNHNN, SYGVQD (reference sequence). The CDR3 sequence is 15 residues long. CDR3 DNA sequence: TGCGCCAGCAGTGTAGACAGGGAGGAATCCTACGAGCAGTACTTC. It specifies CASSVDREESYEQYF.

The V gene is TRBV4-3, the J gene TRBJ2-3; 9 nucleotides match TRBD2. This CDR3 region has 17 residues. J was trimmed by 4 bases and V by 1 base; bases with no gene match: 9. Germline lookup yields CDR1 LGHNA and CDR2 YSLEER. CDR3 DNA sequence: TGCGCCAGCAGCCAAGCCCCCGGAGCGGGAGGTTCAGATACGCAGTATTTT. Protein sequence: CASSQAPGAGGSDTQYF.

V gene TRBV28 combines with J gene TRBJ1-4; 7 bases line up with TRBD1. This CDR3 region has 15 residues. V lost 5 bases to trimming and J lost 3 bases; unmatched junction nucleotides: 6. CDR1 MDHEN and CDR2 SYDVKM come from the germline V gene. CDR3 sequence (DNA): TGTGCCAGCAGTGAGCCGGGACAGCCTAATGAAAAACTGTTTTTT. It specifies CASSEPGQPNEKLFF.

This chain joins TRBV7-2 and TRBJ2-6, with D maybe TRBD1 (5 bases). The CDR3 extends over 18 amino acids. Germline lookup yields CDR1 SGHTA and CDR2 FQGNSA. V lost 0 bases and J 1 base, leaving 13 bases between the germline ends. CDR3 in amino acids: CASSLAGARSSGANVLTF. Written as DNA, the CDR3 is TGTGCCAGCAGCTTAGCAGGGGCCAGGAGTTCTGGGGCCAACGTCCTGACTTTC.

The V and J genes are TRBV7-2 and TRBJ1-1; tentative D call: TRBD1 (5 bases). The germline V and J ends were trimmed by 5 bases and 2 bases, with 12 bases remaining between them. Germline V gene sequence: CDR1 SGHTA, CDR2 FQGNSA. The CDR3 covers 14 residues. CDR3 region: CASSRLTANTEAFF. CDR3 DNA sequence: TGTGCCAGCAGCCGTTTGACAGCAAACACTGAAGCTTTCTTT.

V usage is TRBV19 and J usage is TRBJ2-2, with TRBD1 matching 10 bases. The CDR3 length is 16 residues. V was clipped by 7 bases and J by 0 bases; unmatched bases: 5. Germline CDR1 and CDR2: LNHDA and SQIVND (reference sequence). CDR3 DNA: TGTGCCAGTAAGGGTGGACAGGGGGCGAACACCGGGGAGCTGTTTTTT. Residues: CASKGGQGANTGELFF.

The chain combines TRBV6-4 with TRBJ2-1, with 9 bases identical to TRBD2. The V gene end was trimmed by 6 bases and the J gene end by 6 bases; junction bases not matched to a gene: 9. There are 15 residues in the CDR3. The germline CDR1 and CDR2 sequences are MRHNA and SNTAGT. The CDR3 nucleotides are TGTGCCAGCAGCGCCCTAGCGGGGTCCGTCAATGAGCAGTTCTTC. It specifies CASSALAGSVNEQFF.

The chain combines TRBV6-6 with TRBJ2-5; maybe TRBD1 (6 bases). The closer fit of TRBJ2-7 to the DNA end suggests the J call may be wrong. CDR3 length equals 15 residues. Germline CDR1 MNHNY, CDR2 SVGAGI (reference sequence). The CDR3, as DNA: TGTGCCAGCAGTGACACCTCTCAGGGGAGCCGCGAGCAGTACTTC. It encodes CASSDTSQGSREQYF.

This rearrangement joins TRBV6-1 to TRBJ2-5; D possibly corresponds to TRBD1 (6 bases). The CDR3 runs to 15 residues. Trimming cost V 0 bases and J 2 bases, with 10 bases left between them. The germline V gene has CDR1 MNHNS and CDR2 SASEGT. The CDR3 nucleotides are TGTGCCAGCAGTGAAGCACGGACAGATCAAGAGACCCAGTACTTC. It is translated as CASSEARTDQETQYF.

This rearrangement joins TRBV18 to TRBJ2-1; 9 nucleotides match TRBD1. The CDR3 length is 15 residues. J gave up 6 bases and V 3 bases, and 6 bases lay outside the gene matches. Germline V gene sequence: CDR1 KGHSH, CDR2 LQKENI. CDR3 sequence reads: CASSPTGDRANEQFF. CDR3 coding DNA: TGTGCCAGCTCACCTACTGGGGACAGGGCCAATGAGCAGTTCTTC. Based on the CDR3 plus reference TRBV18 and TRBJ2-1, the full variable domain is NAGVMQNPRHLVRRRGQEARLRCSPMKGHSHVYWYRQLPEEGLKFMVYLQKENIIDESGMPKERFSAEFPKEGPSILRIQQVVRGDSAAYFCASSPTGDRANEQFFGPGTRLTVL.

The chain combines TRBV7-9 with TRBJ2-7, with a possible D match to TRBD1 (6 bases). Germline CDR1 is SEHNR and CDR2 is FQNEAQ (reference sequence). The CDR3 totals 14 residues. The V end was cut by 2 bases, the J end by 6 bases, with 14 bases between. CDR3 amino acids: CASSLTGTSGEQYF. The CDR3 DNA follows: TGTGCCAGCAGCTTAACGGGGACAAGTGGCGAGCAGTACTTC.

The rearrangement links TRBV7-9 to TRBJ1-1; TRBD1 might be the D (6 bases). CDR3 size: 14 residues. CDR1 and CDR2 (germline): SEHNR, FQNEAQ (reference sequence). V lost 5 bases and J lost 7, with 17 bases in between. The CDR3 is CASSRFGQGIEAFF. The CDR3 DNA is TGTGCCAGCAGCCGCTTTGGGCAGGGGATTGAAGCTTTCTTT.

The chain has TRBV19 and TRBJ1-3; TRBD1 agrees at 12 bases. The CDR3 contains 16 residues. Unmatched junction bases numbered 8, after V lost 7 bases and J lost 4 bases. CDR1 LNHDA and CDR2 SQIVND come from the germline V gene (reference sequence). CDR3 sequence reads: CASTPGQGAFGNTIYF. For the CDR3, the DNA is TGTGCCAGTACCCCGGGACAGGGGGCCTTCGGAAACACCATATATTTT. Using reference TRBV19 and TRBJ1-3 for the parts outside the CDR3, the full variable domain is DGGITQSPKYLFRKEGQNVTLSCEQNLNHDAMYWYRQDPGQGLRLIYYSQIVNDFQKGDIAEGYSVSREKKESFPLTVTSAQKNPTAFYLCASTPGQGAFGNTIYFGEGSWLTVV.

The chain has TRBV7-2 and TRBJ1-5; 7 bases are a match to TRBD1. The junction had 3 bases not matched to a gene; V was cut back by 3 bases and J by 7 bases. The germline V gene encodes CDR1 SGHTA and CDR2 FQGNSA. The length of the CDR3 is 13 residues. CDR3 sequence reads: CASSFQGGQPQHF. The CDR3 region has the DNA TGTGCCAGCAGCTTCCAGGGGGGACAGCCCCAGCATTTT.

The J gene is TRBJ2-6, the V gene TRBV6-5; tentatively, D is TRBD1 (5 bases). The CDR3 length is 16 residues. Trimming left V 2 bases short and J 0 bases short, with 8 bases between. Germline V lookup: CDR1 MNHEY, CDR2 SVGAGI. CDR3 DNA sequence: TGTGCCAGCAGTTACGTAGGGGTCTCTGGGGCCAACGTCCTGACTTTC. Its translation: CASSYVGVSGANVLTF.

CDR3: CASSQGADTEAFF. The DNA of the CDR3 is TGTGCCAGCTCCCAGGGGGCGGATACTGAAGCTTTCTTT. The chain is built from TRBV18 and TRBJ1-1, with TRBD1 identical over 8 bases. Germline trimming cut 6 bases from V and 5 bases from J; bases unmatched to any gene: 5. The CDR3 runs 13 residues. Germline-derived CDR1 and CDR2 are KGHSH and LQKENI.

The chain is built from TRBV4-3 and TRBJ2-1; D may be TRBD2 (6 bases). CDR1 LGHNA and CDR2 YSLEER come from the germline V gene. Trimming left V 0 bases short and J 13 bases short, with 19 bases between. This CDR3 is built from 15 residues. The CDR3 sequence: CASSQELRPDAGQFF. The CDR3 bases are TGCGCCAGCAGCCAAGAGCTTCGGCCTGATGCGGGACAGTTCTTC.

The V gene is TRBV27, the J gene TRBJ2-1, with D possibly TRBD2 on 6 matching bases. The V end was cut by 2 bases, the J end by 9 bases, with 14 bases between. This CDR3 has 14 residues. Germline V gene lookup returns CDR1 MNHEY and CDR2 SMNVEV (reference sequence). In nucleotides, the CDR3 is TGTGCCAGCAGTTTAGGTAGTAGCGGAGCTGAGCAGTTCTTC. It encodes CASSLGSSGAEQFF.

The chain recombines TRBV27 with TRBJ1-2; tentatively, D is TRBD1 (5 bases). This CDR3 spans 13 amino acids. The germline V gene encodes CDR1 MNHEY and CDR2 SMNVEV (reference sequence). Trimming removed 4 bases from V and 5 bases from J, with 11 bases in between. Here the CDR3 reads CASSSFQGYGYTF. In DNA, the CDR3 is TGTGCCAGCAGTTCATTTCAGGGTTATGGCTACACCTTC.

The rearrangement uses TRBV30 and TRBJ1-1; 10 bases fit TRBD1. The junction had 8 bases not matched to a gene; V was cut back by 3 bases and J by 7 bases. The germline gives CDR1 GTSNPN, CDR2 SVGIG (reference sequence). The CDR3 extends over 14 amino acids. CDR3 region: CAWRGLGQGYEAFF. The CDR3 bases are TGTGCCTGGAGGGGATTGGGACAGGGGTATGAAGCTTTCTTT. Variable domain in full (rest from reference TRBV30 and TRBJ1-1): SQTIHQWPATLVQPVGSPLSLECTVEGTSNPNLYWYRQAAGRGLQLLFYSVGIGQISSEVPQNLSASRPQDRQFILSSKKLLLSDSGFYLCAWRGLGQGYEAFFGQGTRLTVV.

J is TRBJ2-1 and V is TRBV4-3, with 9 positions matching TRBD1. The CDR3 spans 15 residues. Germline loops: CDR1 LGHNA, CDR2 YSLEER. V shed 1 base, J shed 2 bases, and the junction held 0 bases outside the gene matches. This CDR3 is CASSQGQGAYNEQFF. The CDR3 DNA reads TGCGCCAGCAGCCAAGGACAGGGGGCCTACAATGAGCAGTTCTTC.